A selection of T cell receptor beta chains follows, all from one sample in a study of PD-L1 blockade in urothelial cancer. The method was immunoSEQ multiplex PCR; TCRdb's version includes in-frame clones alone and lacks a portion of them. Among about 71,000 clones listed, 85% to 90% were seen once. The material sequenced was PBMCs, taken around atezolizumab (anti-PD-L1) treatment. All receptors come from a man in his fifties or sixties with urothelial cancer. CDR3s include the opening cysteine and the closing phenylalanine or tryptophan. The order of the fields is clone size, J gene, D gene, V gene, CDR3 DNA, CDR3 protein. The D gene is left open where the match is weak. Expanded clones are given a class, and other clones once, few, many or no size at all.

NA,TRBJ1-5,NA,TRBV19,TGTGCCAGTAGTATGCTGGGAGATAGCAATCAGCCCCAGCATTTT,CASSMLGDSNQPQHF
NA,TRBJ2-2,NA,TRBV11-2,TGTGCCAGCAGCTTCAGGCGGGGATCTGGGACCGGGGAGCTGTTTTTT,CASSFRRGSGTGELFF
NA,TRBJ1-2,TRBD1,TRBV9,TGTGCCAGCAGCGAACAGGGGCGGGAAGGCTACACCTTC,CASSEQGREGYTF
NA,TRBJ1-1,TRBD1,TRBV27,TGTGCCAGCAGTTTAGAGAGAGGGGGCATCGCTGAAGCTTTCTTT,CASSLERGGIAEAFF
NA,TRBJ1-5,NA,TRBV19,TGTGCCAGTAGTCCCCGGGTCTTGAATCAGCCCCAGCATTTT,CASSPRVLNQPQHF
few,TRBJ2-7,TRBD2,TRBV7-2,TGTGCCAGCAGCTTAACCGGGACTAGCGGCACAGGGCAGTACTTC,CASSLTGTSGTGQYF
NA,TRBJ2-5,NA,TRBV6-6,TGTGCCAGCAGTTACCCCCAAGGACAGAGAGAGACCCAGTACTTC,CASSYPQGQRETQYF
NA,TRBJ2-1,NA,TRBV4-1,TGCGCCAGCAGCCGAGAACGGGGGGCTACCTACAATGAGCAGTTCTTC,CASSRERGATYNEQFF
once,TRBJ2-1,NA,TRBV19,TGTGCCAGTAGCGGGCTAGCGATCTTCAATGAGCAGTTCTTC,CASSGLAIFNEQFF
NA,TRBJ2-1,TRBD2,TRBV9,TGTGCCAGCGGGCGAGGGACTAGCGGGAGGGCGGAGTTCTTC,CASGRGTSGRAEFF
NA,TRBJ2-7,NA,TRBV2,TGTGCCAGCATGGGCAGGGCCTCCTACGAGCAGTACTTC,CASMGRASYEQYF
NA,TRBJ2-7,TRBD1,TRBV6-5,TGTGCCAGCAGTTATAAGGACAGGGGATACGAGCAGTACTTC,CASSYKDRGYEQYF
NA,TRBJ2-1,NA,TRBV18,TGTGCCAGCTCACCAACCTCGGGTGAGCAGTTCTTC,CASSPTSGEQFF
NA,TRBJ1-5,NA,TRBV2,TGTGCCAGCAGTGGGGCAGGGTATTATCAGCCCCAGCATTTT,CASSGAGYYQPQHF
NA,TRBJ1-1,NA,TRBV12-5,TGTGCTAGTGGTTTGTCGGACACTGAAGCTTTCTTT,CASGLSDTEAFF
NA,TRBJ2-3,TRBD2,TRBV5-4,TGTGCCAGCAGCACCAGACTAGCGGGAGGGCCAGATACGCAGTATTTT,CASSTRLAGGPDTQYF
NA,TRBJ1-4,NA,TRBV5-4,TGTGCCAGCAGCCCCAGGACCCAGGGAAACGAAAAACTGTTTTTT,CASSPRTQGNEKLFF
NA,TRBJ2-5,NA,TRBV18,TGTGCCAGCTCACCACAGGGGGGGCAAGAGACCCAGTACTTC,CASSPQGGQETQYF
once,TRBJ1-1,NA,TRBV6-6,TGTGCCAGCAGCACTTTCGAGGAGACTGAAGCTTTCTTT,CASSTFEETEAFF
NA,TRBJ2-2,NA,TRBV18,TGTGCCAGCTCACCACCCTCGACCGGGGAGCTGTTTTTT,CASSPPSTGELFF
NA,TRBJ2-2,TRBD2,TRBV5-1,TGCGCCAGCAGCTTAGATGCAGCGGGGGGGACCGGGGAGCTGTTTTTT,CASSLDAAGGTGELFF
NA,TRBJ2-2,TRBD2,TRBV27,TGTGCCAGCAGTTGGGACTACCGCACCGGGGAGCTGTTTTTT,CASSWDYRTGELFF
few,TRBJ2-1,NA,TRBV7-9,TGTGCCAGCAGCCCGCTGGTCGGGTTAGCGGTCTACAATGAGCAGTTCTTC,CASSPLVGLAVYNEQFF
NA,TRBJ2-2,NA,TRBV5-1,TGCGCCAGCAGCTTGCTACAGGGACCCACGAACACCGGGGAGCTGTTTTTT,CASSLLQGPTNTGELFF
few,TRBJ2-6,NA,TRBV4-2,TGTGCCAGCAGCCAAGATAAGTACACTGGGGCCAACGTCCTGACTTTC,CASSQDKYTGANVLTF
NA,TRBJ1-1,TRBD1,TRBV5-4,TGTGCCAGCAACCGACCGGGACAGGGTTCCCTCGATGGGGGTGAAGCTTTCTTT,CASNRPGQGSLDGGEAFF